The 32 T cell receptor beta chains below were found in one sample sequenced in a study of cytomegalovirus exposure and HLA in healthy donors. The PCR made use of 60 Vbeta and 13 Jbeta primers. The table came from immunoSEQ multiplex PCR; TCRdb's copy has only in-frame clones and leaves some out. Among just over 150,000 clones listed, more than 70% were seen once. Sequences were obtained from PBMCs. These receptors were taken from a male donor in good health and CMV-seropositive.

The gene calls are TRBV10-3 and TRBJ1-5; a possible D gene is TRBD1 (5 bases). The CDR3 length is 12 residues. With 3 bases removed from V and 5 bases from J, the gap between germline ends came to 5 bases. Germline CDR1 and CDR2: ENHRY and SYGVKD. The chain's CDR3 is CAISEGDQPQHF. CDR3 DNA sequence: TGTGCCATCAGTGAAGGGGATCAGCCCCAGCATTTT.

The rearrangement joins TRBV7-9 to TRBJ1-1, with 7 bases matching TRBD1. The germline V gene has CDR1 SEHNR and CDR2 FQNEAQ (reference sequence). V lost 0 bases to trimming and J lost 1 base; unmatched junction nucleotides: 2. The CDR3 runs 15 residues. CDR3 sequence: CASSLARTGNTEAFF. The CDR3 DNA sequence: TGTGCCAGCAGCTTAGCCAGGACAGGGAACACTGAAGCTTTCTTT.

With respect to this clone: A junction boundary mismatches the germline segment, possibly from a read error. This chain connects TRBV23-1 to TRBJ2-5, with D tentatively TRBD1 (6 bases). TRBV23-1 is reported as an ORF; its role is uncertain. This CDR3 is 12 amino acids long. CDR3 sequence (DNA): TGCGCCGCCCCAGGGGTGCAAGAGGCCCAGTACTTC. This gives the protein CAAPGVQEAQYF.

The genes are TRBV7-9 and TRBJ2-7, with 9 positions matching TRBD1. The germline V gene has CDR1 SEHNR and CDR2 FQNEAQ (reference sequence). This CDR3 spans 14 amino acids. Losses at the gene ends were 5 bases for V and 1 base for J; bases not matched to a gene: 3. The CDR3 spells CASSPGTGSYEQYF. In DNA, the CDR3 is TGTGCCAGCAGCCCGGGGACAGGGTCCTACGAGCAGTACTTC.

The chain links TRBV4-3 to TRBJ1-6; D not resolved. Germline V CDR1 and CDR2: LGHNA, YSLEER. The length of the CDR3 is 15 residues. V was shortened by 6 bases and J by 7 bases, with 16 bases between the two germline ends. CDR3 sequence (DNA): TGCGCCAGCAGTCACCGCCCGGTACTCAATTCACCCCTCCACTTT. Amino acid sequence: CASSHRPVLNSPLHF.

The chain is built from TRBV2 and TRBJ2-2; D may be TRBD1 (5 bases). The germline V and J ends were trimmed by 6 bases and 0 bases, with 11 bases remaining between them. CDR1 is SNHLY and CDR2 is FYNNEI in the germline V gene. The CDR3 loop spans 15 amino acids. In DNA, the CDR3 is TGTGCCAGCAGAGTGACAGACACGAACACCGGGGAGCTGTTTTTT. This translates into CASRVTDTNTGELFF.

The chain combines TRBV7-9 with TRBJ1-5, with D unclear. The V gene lost 1 base and the J gene lost 5 bases, with 9 bases spanning the gap. This CDR3 is 14 amino acids long. Looked up from germline, CDR1 is SEHNR and CDR2 is FQNEAQ (reference sequence). The CDR3 loop reads CASSLGQVYQPQHF. The CDR3, as DNA: TGTGCCAGCAGCTTAGGGCAGGTTTATCAGCCCCAGCATTTT.

In its sample, this clone was seen a few times. CDR3 sequence (DNA): TGTGCCAGTAGTATCCCGGGAGTCGTTCCCGGGGAGCTGTTTTTT. Protein sequence: CASSIPGVVPGELFF. The chain links TRBV19 to TRBJ2-2; a weak D match, TRBD2 (6 bases). CDR3 length: 15 amino acids. Per the germline V gene, CDR1 is LNHDA and CDR2 is SQIVND (reference sequence). Trimming removed 3 bases from V and 6 bases from J, with 14 bases in between.

The chain employs TRBV28 and TRBJ1-5; 7 bases line up with TRBD1. The CDR3 length is 14 residues. V was clipped by 6 bases and J by 7 bases; unmatched bases: 9. Germline-derived CDR1 and CDR2 are MDHEN and SYDVKM. CDR3 in DNA: TGTGCCAGCAGGATGGACAGGCTGGGGCAGCCCCAGCATTTT. It codes for CASRMDRLGQPQHF.

This sequence joins TRBV9 and TRBJ2-1; the D gene is possibly TRBD1 (6 bases). Germline V gene sequence: CDR1 SGDLS, CDR2 YYNGEE. This CDR3 is built from 14 residues. The V and J ends lost 4 bases and 7 bases respectively, with 15 bases between them. The DNA of the CDR3 is TGTGCCAGCAGCCCAACAGGGTGGTTGAATGAGCAGTTCTTC. Residues: CASSPTGWLNEQFF.

V usage is TRBV30 and J usage is TRBJ1-5, with unresolved D. The CDR3 loop spans 15 amino acids. Deletions cut 0 bases from V and 5 bases from J, with 14 bases between. Germline CDR1 and CDR2: GTSNPN and SVGIG (reference sequence). The CDR3 protein is CAWSVRVFVDQPQHF. In DNA form, the CDR3 reads TGTGCCTGGAGTGTACGCGTTTTCGTGGATCAGCCCCAGCATTTT.

The chain recombines TRBV27 with TRBJ2-2; weak D call: TRBD1 (6 bases). The V gene's germline CDR1 is MNHEY and CDR2 SMNVEV (reference sequence). The CDR3 is 16 amino acids. Trimming shortened V by 4 bases and J by 6 bases, and 18 bases separated the two germline ends. CDR3 region: CASSYGQFFFAGELFF. The DNA for the CDR3 is TGTGCCAGCAGTTACGGACAGTTCTTTTTTGCCGGGGAGCTGTTTTTT.

Of note for this clone: This CDR3 is also generated by other DNA sequences in the sample. The chain is built from TRBV4-1 and TRBJ1-2; D is unresolved. CDR3 length equals 14 residues. The germline V gene encodes CDR1 MGHRA and CDR2 YSYEKL. Trimming cost V 0 bases and J 2 bases, with 7 bases left between them. The CDR3 sequence: CASSQDPGNYGYTF. CDR3 bases: TGCGCCAGCAGCCAAGATCCCGGGAACTATGGCTACACCTTC.

The V and J genes are TRBV28 and TRBJ1-6; perhaps TRBD1 as D (6 bases). Trimming pared 3 bases from V and 0 bases from J, leaving 9 bases between. Germline V gives CDR1 MDHEN, CDR2 SYDVKM. This CDR3 is built from 16 residues. The CDR3 bases are TGTGCCAGCAGTTTGGTAGGGGGCTCCTATAATTCACCCCTCCACTTT. Translation: CASSLVGGSYNSPLHF.

The rearrangement joins TRBV4-2 to TRBJ2-1; 12 bases map to TRBD1. The germline CDR1 and CDR2 sequences are LGHNA and YNFKEQ. The CDR3 loop spans 15 amino acids. With V trimmed by 5 bases and J by 7 bases, 6 bases remained unmatched. The CDR3 loop reads CASSKKGQGANEQFF. In DNA form, the CDR3 reads TGTGCCAGCAGCAAGAAGGGACAGGGGGCGAATGAGCAGTTCTTC.

This chain uses TRBV2 with TRBJ2-4; 7 bases match TRBD1. The CDR3 is made up of 13 amino acids. V shed 9 bases and J 0 bases; nucleotides not matched to a gene: 2. The germline CDR1 and CDR2 sequences are SNHLY and FYNNEI. The CDR3 here is CARQGLAKNIQYF. DNA for the CDR3: TGTGCCAGACAGGGGCTAGCCAAAAACATTCAGTACTTC.

The rearrangement joins TRBV19 to TRBJ1-2, with D unclear. This CDR3 comprises 13 residues. Looked up from germline, CDR1 is LNHDA and CDR2 is SQIVND (reference sequence). The V gene lost 7 bases and the J gene lost 8 bases, with 17 bases spanning the gap. The CDR3 reads CASTSRVEGGYTF. DNA for the CDR3: TGTGCCAGTACTAGCCGGGTTGAGGGAGGCTACACCTTC.

The V and J genes are TRBV2 and TRBJ2-2, with 9 bases lining up with TRBD2. Per the germline V gene, CDR1 is SNHLY and CDR2 is FYNNEI. CDR3 length equals 16 residues. V lost 2 bases and J lost 7; bases outside the gene matches: 8. The CDR3, as DNA: TGTGCCAGCAGTGAACTCGTGACTAGCGGAGACGGGGAGCTGTTTTTT. The encoded protein is CASSELVTSGDGELFF.

V and J are TRBV7-9 and TRBJ1-1, with 12 positions matching TRBD1. Germline trimming cut 5 bases from V and 3 bases from J; bases unmatched to any gene: 4. The CDR3 spans 15 residues. Germline CDR1 reads SEHNR; CDR2 reads FQNEAQ (reference sequence). CDR3 DNA: TGTGCCAGCAGCGGGGGACAGGGGGCGGACACTGAAGCTTTCTTT. It codes for CASSGGQGADTEAFF.

This clone was seen a handful of times. This rearrangement joins TRBV6-4 to TRBJ2-1, with TRBD2 matching 9 bases. The CDR3 has 14 amino acids. After removal of 3 bases from V and 7 bases from J, the junction contained 4 bases not matched to a gene. Germline V CDR1 and CDR2: MRHNA, SNTAGT. The DNA of the CDR3 is TGTGCCAGCAGTGAGTCCCTAGCGGGAAATGAGCAGTTCTTC. This sequence encodes CASSESLAGNEQFF.

On this clone: The junction does not match germline at one end; this may be a read error. The same CDR3 also results from other DNA sequences found in this sample. The J gene is TRBJ1-1, the V gene TRBV10-3; 7 bases match TRBD1. The CDR3 is 14 residues long. Germline V gene sequence: CDR1 ENHRY, CDR2 SYGVKD. CDR3 loop: CAISGQGGNTEAFF. In nucleotides, the CDR3 is TGCGCCATCTCCGGGCAGGGGGGGAACACTGAAGCTTTCTTT.

The chain employs TRBV5-1 and TRBJ1-4; perhaps TRBD1 as D (6 bases). CDR1 is SGHRS, CDR2 YFSETQ, per germline. Trimming left V 4 bases short and J 5 bases short, with 15 bases between. This CDR3 is built from 15 residues. The CDR3 sequence: CASSRGTQVNEKLFF. For the CDR3, the DNA is TGCGCCAGCAGCCGTGGGACACAAGTAAATGAAAAACTGTTTTTT.

This rearrangement joins TRBV2 to TRBJ2-5; 7 nucleotides align to TRBD2. The V gene's germline CDR1 is SNHLY and CDR2 FYNNEI. J gave up 3 bases and V 11 bases, and 18 bases lay outside the gene matches. The CDR3 is 16 amino acids. The DNA for the CDR3 is TGTGCCGCCCGCGCTGGTAGAGGGAGGGCCGAAGAGACCCAGTACTTC. This gives the protein CAARAGRGRAEETQYF.

This clone has more than one count but fewer than ten. This chain joins TRBV6-1 and TRBJ2-6; D unresolved. The length of the CDR3 is 15 residues. With 5 bases removed from V and 0 bases from J, the gap between germline ends came to 8 bases. Germline CDR1 MNHNS, CDR2 SASEGT. The CDR3 here is CASSSHSSGANVLTF. The CDR3 nucleotides read TGTGCCAGCAGTTCCCACAGCTCTGGGGCCAACGTCCTGACTTTC.

This chain links TRBV7-8 with TRBJ1-4, with D possibly being TRBD1 (5 bases). Germline V gene sequence: CDR1 SGHVS, CDR2 FQNEAQ. This CDR3 has 14 amino acids. V dropped 0 bases and J dropped 8 bases, with 10 bases sitting between them. CDR3 DNA sequence: TGTGCCAGCAGCTTAGCCAGGGTTACGGAAAAACTGTTTTTT. It codes for CASSLARVTEKLFF.

This clone is a singleton in its sample. V is TRBV27 and J is TRBJ2-5; 8 bases match TRBD2. Per germline, CDR1 MNHEY and CDR2 SMNVEV (reference sequence). After removal of 3 bases from V and 4 bases from J, the junction contained 7 bases not matched to a gene. The CDR3 covers 15 residues. Here the CDR3 reads CASSLVTSGAETQYF. The CDR3 DNA reads as TGTGCCAGCAGTTTGGTAACTAGCGGAGCAGAGACCCAGTACTTC.

V and J are TRBV27 and TRBJ2-2, with D possibly being TRBD1 (5 bases). The CDR3 is 17 residues long. The V end lost 0 bases, the J end lost 6 bases, and 17 bases lay between the germline ends. Germline assignment: CDR1 MNHEY and CDR2 SMNVEV (reference sequence). CDR3 in DNA: TGTGCCAGCAGTTTATCCCCCGGCTTCTTCAGGGCCGGGGAGCTGTTTTTT. It translates to CASSLSPGFFRAGELFF.

The CDR3 nucleotides are TGTGCCAGCAGCTTGGGGACCGCGGGGGGATATGAAAAACTGTTTTTT. Amino acids: CASSLGTAGGYEKLFF. J is TRBJ1-4 and V is TRBV5-6; D is perhaps TRBD1 (5 bases). Trimming removed 0 bases from V and 6 bases from J, with 15 bases in between. The CDR3 is made up of 16 amino acids. Germline CDR1 SGHDT, CDR2 YYEEEE. The full variable domain, with the rest looked up from reference TRBV5-6 and TRBJ1-4, is DAGVTQSPTHLIKTRGQQVTLRCSPKSGHDTVSWYQQALGQGPQFIFQYYEEEERQRGNFPDRFSGHQFPNYSSELNVNALLLGDSALYLCASSLGTAGGYEKLFFGSGTQLSVL.

The chain couples TRBV7-9 to TRBJ2-3; 9 bases agree with TRBD1. The germline V gene encodes CDR1 SEHNR and CDR2 FQNEAQ (reference sequence). The CDR3 runs 17 residues. J was trimmed by 2 bases and V by 1 base; bases with no gene match: 7. Here the CDR3 reads CASSLVTGGSPTDTQYF. The DNA for the CDR3 is TGTGCCAGCAGCTTAGTAACAGGGGGCTCCCCCACAGATACGCAGTATTTT.

The CDR3 nucleotides read TGTGCCAGCAGCCCCTTAGCGGGAGCGGGAGATACGCAGTATTTT. It specifies CASSPLAGAGDTQYF. The chain uses TRBV5-4 and TRBJ2-3; 9 nucleotides line up with TRBD2. Per the germline V gene, CDR1 is SGHNT and CDR2 is YYREEE (reference sequence). There are 15 residues in the CDR3. The trim removed 4 bases at V and 5 bases at J, leaving 8 bases unmatched.

This rearrangement joins TRBV19 to TRBJ2-1; 10 nucleotides match TRBD2. From germline, CDR1 is LNHDA and CDR2 SQIVND (reference sequence). The junction had 5 bases not matched to a gene; V was cut back by 8 bases and J by 10 bases. The CDR3 is made up of 12 amino acids. The CDR3 here is CASGLLAGEQFF. In nucleotides, the CDR3 is TGTGCCAGTGGGTTACTAGCGGGAGAGCAGTTCTTC.

The chain links TRBV9 to TRBJ2-7; TRBD1 aligns across 9 bases. CDR1 is SGDLS and CDR2 is YYNGEE in the germline V gene. V lost 10 bases and J lost 1; bases outside the gene matches: 6. CDR3 length: 13 amino acids. The CDR3 DNA sequence: TGTGCCTCCTCGGACAGGGGATCCTACGAGCAGTACTTC. This encodes CASSDRGSYEQYF. Variable domain in full (rest from reference TRBV9 and TRBJ2-7): DSGVTQTPKHLITATGQRVTLRCSPRSGDLSVYWYQQSLDQGLQFLIQYYNGEERAKGNILERFSAQQFPDLHSELNLSSLELGDSALYFCASSDRGSYEQYFGPGTRLTVT.